This TCR beta chain was recovered during a study of blood T cell repertoires in COVID-19. CDR1 and CDR2 from the germline V gene are SGHRS and YFSETQ. CDR3 length: 17 amino acids. V shed 4 bases and J 0 bases; nucleotides not matched to a gene: 8. Assay used: immunoSEQ multiplex PCR; TCRdb lists only in-frame clones, some missing. The table has a few hundred thousand clones, roughly 90% seen once; the top ten hold about 1%. During active infection, Seattle patients enrolled and were then monitored through disease. The chain is built from TRBV5-1 and TRBJ2-4; 9 positions agree with TRBD1. The clonotype was recovered from a middle-aged woman with COVID-19, enrolled during active disease. Material: peripheral blood. CDR3 in DNA: TGCGCCAGCAGCCCACACGACAGGGGGAGAGCCAAAAACATTCAGTACTTC. Translation gives CASSPHDRGRAKNIQYF.